The TCR beta chain described here comes from a study of control samples from healthy donors and cancer patients. This CDR3 spans 18 amino acids. Per the germline V gene, CDR1 is LGHDT and CDR2 is YNNKEL (reference sequence). Losses at the gene ends were 0 bases for V and 0 bases for J; bases not matched to a gene: 7. The assay was immunoSEQ multiplex PCR, and TCRdb's table has in-frame clones only and misses some. The sample lists 350,000 to 450,000 clones, over 75% occurring once. The rearrangement uses TRBV3-1 (or the pseudogene TRBV3-2) and TRBJ2-3, with 9 bases identical to TRBD2. The sequenced sample was PBMCs. The receptor was derived from a man in his forties or fifties with head and neck cancer. CDR3 DNA sequence: TGTGCCAGCAGCCAAGATCGGGATAGCGGGGGAAGCACAGATACGCAGTATTTT. It codes for CASSQDRDSGGSTDTQYF.